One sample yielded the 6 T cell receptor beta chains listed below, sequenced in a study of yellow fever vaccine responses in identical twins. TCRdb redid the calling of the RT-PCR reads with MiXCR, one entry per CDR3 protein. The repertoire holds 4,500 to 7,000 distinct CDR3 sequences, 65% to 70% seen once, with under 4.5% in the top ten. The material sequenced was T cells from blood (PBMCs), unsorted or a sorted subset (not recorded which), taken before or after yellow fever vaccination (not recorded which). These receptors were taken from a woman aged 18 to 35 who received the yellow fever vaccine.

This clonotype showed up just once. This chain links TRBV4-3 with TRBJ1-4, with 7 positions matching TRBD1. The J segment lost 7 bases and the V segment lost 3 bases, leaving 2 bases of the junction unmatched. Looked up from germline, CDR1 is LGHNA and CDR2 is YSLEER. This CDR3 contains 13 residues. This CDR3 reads CASSQTGFEKLFF. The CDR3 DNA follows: TGCGCCAGCAGCCAGACAGGGTTTGAAAAACTGTTTTTT.

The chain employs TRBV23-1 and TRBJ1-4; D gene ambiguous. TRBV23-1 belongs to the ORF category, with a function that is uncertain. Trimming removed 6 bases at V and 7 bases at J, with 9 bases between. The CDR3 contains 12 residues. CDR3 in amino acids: CASSPPFEKLFF. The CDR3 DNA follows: TGCGCCAGCAGCCCCCCTTTTGAAAAACTGTTTTTT.

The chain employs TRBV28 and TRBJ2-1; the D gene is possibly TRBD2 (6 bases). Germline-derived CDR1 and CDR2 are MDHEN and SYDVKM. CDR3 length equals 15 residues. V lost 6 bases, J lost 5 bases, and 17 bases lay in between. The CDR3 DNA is TGTGCCAGCAGGGGGGGAAAAGGGCGGCACAATGAGCAGTTCTTC. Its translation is CASRGGKGRHNEQFF.

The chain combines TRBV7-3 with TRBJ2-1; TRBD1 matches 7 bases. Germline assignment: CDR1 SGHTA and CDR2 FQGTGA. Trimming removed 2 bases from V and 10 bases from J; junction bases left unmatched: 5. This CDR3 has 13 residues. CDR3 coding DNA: TGTGCCAGCAGCTTAGGGACAGACCGCGAGCAGTTCTTC. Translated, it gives CASSLGTDREQFF.

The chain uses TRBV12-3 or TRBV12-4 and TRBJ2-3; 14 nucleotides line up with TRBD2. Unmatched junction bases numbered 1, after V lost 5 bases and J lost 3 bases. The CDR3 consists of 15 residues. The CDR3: CASSRLAGGTDTQYF. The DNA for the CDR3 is TGTGCCAGCAGTCGACTAGCGGGAGGGACAGATACGCAGTATTTT.

The CDR3 DNA reads TGCGCCAGCAGCCAAGACAGATTGATTCCGATTGGGGAGCTGTTTTTT. Amino acids: CASSQDRLIPIGELFF. The V gene is TRBV4-3, the J gene TRBJ2-2, with D unclear. The CDR3 length is 16 residues. Trimming removed 0 bases at V and 8 bases at J, with 16 bases between. CDR1 is LGHNA, CDR2 YSLEER, per germline.